This T cell receptor (beta chain) was sequenced for a study of early T cells in non-severe SARS-CoV-2 infection. V gave up 6 bases and J gave up 2 bases, with 14 bases separating them. The CDR3 covers 14 residues. TCRdb used MiXCR to reprocess the 5' RACE reads, holding one entry per CDR3 protein. The sample has about 84,000 distinct CDR3 sequences, around 10% seen once. This clonotype occurred a few times. This sequence was found in an adult who was a healthcare worker with PCR-confirmed SARS-CoV-2 infection or an uninfected control (not recorded which). This chain connects TRBV12-3 or TRBV12-4 to TRBJ2-7; D is possibly TRBD1 (6 bases). What was sequenced was whole blood. CDR3 protein: CASRTGTSTYEQYF. CDR3 DNA sequence: TGTGCCAGCAGGACCGGGACATCCACCTACGAGCAGTACTTC.